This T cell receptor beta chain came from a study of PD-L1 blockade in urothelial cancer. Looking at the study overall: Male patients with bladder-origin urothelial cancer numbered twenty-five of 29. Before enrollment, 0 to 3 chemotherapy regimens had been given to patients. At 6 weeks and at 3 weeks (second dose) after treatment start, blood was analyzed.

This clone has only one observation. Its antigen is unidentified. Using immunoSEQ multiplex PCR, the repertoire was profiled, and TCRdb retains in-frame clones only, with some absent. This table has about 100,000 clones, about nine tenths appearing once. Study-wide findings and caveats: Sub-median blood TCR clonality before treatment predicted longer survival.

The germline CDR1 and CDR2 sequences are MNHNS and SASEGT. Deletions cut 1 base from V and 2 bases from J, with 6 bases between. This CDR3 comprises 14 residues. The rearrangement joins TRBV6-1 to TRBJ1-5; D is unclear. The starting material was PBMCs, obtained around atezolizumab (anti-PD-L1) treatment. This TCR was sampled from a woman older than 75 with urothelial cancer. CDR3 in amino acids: CASSEGEGNQPQHF. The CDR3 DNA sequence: TGTGCCAGCAGTGAAGGGGAGGGCAATCAGCCCCAGCATTTT.